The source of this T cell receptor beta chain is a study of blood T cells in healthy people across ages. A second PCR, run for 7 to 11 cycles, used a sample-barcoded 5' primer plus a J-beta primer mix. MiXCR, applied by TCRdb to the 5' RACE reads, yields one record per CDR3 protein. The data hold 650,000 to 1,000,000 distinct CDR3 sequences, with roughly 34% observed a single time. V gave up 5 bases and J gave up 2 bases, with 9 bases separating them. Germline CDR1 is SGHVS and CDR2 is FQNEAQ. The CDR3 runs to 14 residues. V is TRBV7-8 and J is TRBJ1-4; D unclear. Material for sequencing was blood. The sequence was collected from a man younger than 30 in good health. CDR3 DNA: TGTGCCAGCAGCGCAGCGGTCACTAATGAAAAACTGTTTTTT. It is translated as CASSAAVTNEKLFF.